The rows below give T cell receptor beta chains drawn from one sample of a study of CD8 T cells in ankylosing spondylitis. Using its own MiXCR run on the 5' RACE reads, TCRdb lists one record per CDR3 protein. The top ten clones hold 6% of a sample with around 150,000 distinct CDR3 sequences, around 32% of them seen once. The source material was synovial fluid, either unsorted or a sorted T cell fraction (not recorded which). Source of these receptors: a male donor with ankylosing spondylitis. Each CDR3 is given with its conserved first and last residue. The D gene is left open where the match is weak. Some rows have no size entry. The others give once, few or many, or a class for an expanded clone.

TGTGCCAGCAGAGCCCCGGGACAGCCCTTCACCGGGGAGCTGTTTTTT,CASRAPGQPFTGELFF,TRBV27,many,TRBJ2-2,TRBD1
TGTGCCAGCAGCCAAGGCTCCTACAATGAGCAGTTCTTC,CASSQGSYNEQFF,TRBV14,-,TRBJ2-1,-
TGTGCCAGTAGTACCAGGGACCTCGGAGCTTTCTTT,CASSTRDLGAFF,TRBV19,-,TRBJ1-1,-
TGTGCCACCAGTGAGCCCGGGACTAGCGGGGGGAATGAGCAGTTCTTC,CATSEPGTSGGNEQFF,TRBV24-1,few,TRBJ2-1,TRBD2
TGTGCCAGCAGTTTAGGACAGCGGGGCTACACCTTC,CASSLGQRGYTF,TRBV12-3/TRBV12-4,few,TRBJ1-2,-
TGTGCCAGCAGCACCGACACAAGAAGCTCCTACGAGCAGTACTTC,CASSTDTRSSYEQYF,TRBV7-9,-,TRBJ2-7,-
TGTGCCAGCAGCACCCGAACCCCAGACAGGATCGGTGGGCAGTACTTC,CASSTRTPDRIGGQYF,TRBV11-2,-,TRBJ2-7,-
TGTGCCAGCAGTCGAACAGCTAACACAGATACGCAGTATTTT,CASSRTANTDTQYF,TRBV6-1,once,TRBJ2-3,-
TGTGCCAGCAGCTTTTTGCAAGGGGAGCTGTTTTTT,CASSFLQGELFF,TRBV5-5,many,TRBJ2-2,-
TGCAGTGCTACCCAGGGGCAGCAAGAAGGTGATACGCAGTATTTT,CSATQGQQEGDTQYF,TRBV20-1,many,TRBJ2-3,-
TGTGCCAGCAGTTCCCGGACAGGGAGGACTGAAGCTTTCTTT,CASSSRTGRTEAFF,TRBV6-5,-,TRBJ1-1,TRBD1
TGCAGCGTGACTAGCGGCCAAGCGCCATCGCAGTATTTT,CSVTSGQAPSQYF,TRBV29-1,-,TRBJ2-3,TRBD2
TGTGCCAGCAGCGTAGGGGTAGGCCAAGAGACCCAGTACTTC,CASSVGVGQETQYF,TRBV9,-,TRBJ2-5,-
TGCAGTGCTAGAGTGGGGACAGGGGTTATCAATGAGCAGTTCTTC,CSARVGTGVINEQFF,TRBV20-1,-,TRBJ2-1,TRBD1
TGTGCCAGCAGTCCCACGGGACTCATGAGGCTTACGCAGTATTTT,CASSPTGLMRLTQYF,TRBV12-3/TRBV12-4,-,TRBJ2-3,-
TGCAGTGCTATGGGGGATGGAGGGGAGCAGTACTTC,CSAMGDGGEQYF,TRBV20-1,few,TRBJ2-7,-
TGTGCCACCAGCATCCGCGCTGTCTACAATGAGCAGTTCTTC,CATSIRAVYNEQFF,TRBV15,few,TRBJ2-1,-
TGCAGTGCGGGAGGGGGAGGTACGGGTGAAAAACTGTTTTTT,CSAGGGGTGEKLFF,TRBV20-1,-,TRBJ1-4,-
TGCAGCGTTGTTTTCGATGAAGCTTTCTTT,CSVVFDEAFF,TRBV29-1,many,TRBJ1-1,-
TGCGCCAGCAGCTTGGAACAGGGGGCAAATGAGCAGTTCTTC,CASSLEQGANEQFF,TRBV5-1,many,TRBJ2-1,TRBD1
TGTGCCAGCAGTAAGCCCCGGACAGGAGAAAACACCGGGGAGCTGTTTTTT,CASSKPRTGENTGELFF,TRBV25-1,-,TRBJ2-2,TRBD1
TGTGCCAGCAGCTTAACCCCTAGCGGGGAGAACACCGGGGAGCTGTTTTTT,CASSLTPSGENTGELFF,TRBV7-3,once,TRBJ2-2,TRBD2
TGTGCCAGCAGGACCCAACAGGGGGCGAGAACCTTC,CASRTQQGARTF,TRBV12-3/TRBV12-4,few,TRBJ1-2,TRBD1
TGTGCCAGCTCAGGACTAACCAGGGGCTTCTACAATGAGCAGTTCTTC,CASSGLTRGFYNEQFF,TRBV5-6,few,TRBJ2-1,-
TGTGCCAGCAGCCCGTACGTCCAGGGGAGCTACGAGCAGTACTTC,CASSPYVQGSYEQYF,TRBV3-1,few,TRBJ2-7,-
TGCAGTGCCTGGGGACTAGCAAGCACAGATACGCAGTATTTT,CSAWGLASTDTQYF,TRBV20-1,-,TRBJ2-3,TRBD2
TGTGCCAGCAGTTTGGGGTTTGGCTACACCTTC,CASSLGFGYTF,TRBV12-3/TRBV12-4,few,TRBJ1-2,-
TGCGCCAGCAGCGGGGGGGGACCCCCAGATACGCAGTATTTT,CASSGGGPPDTQYF,TRBV5-1,many,TRBJ2-3,TRBD2
TGTGCCAGCAGTTTAGCAGATGGGACAGGGAATCAGCCCCAGCATTTT,CASSLADGTGNQPQHF,TRBV12-3/TRBV12-4,many,TRBJ1-5,TRBD1
TGTGCCAGCAGCTTAAGCCCCCTCAGACACGACTCCTACAATGAGCAGTTCTTC,CASSLSPLRHDSYNEQFF,TRBV11-2,few,TRBJ2-1,-
TGCAGTGCCCCAAAGGGGGGGAACACTGAAGCTTTCTTT,CSAPKGGNTEAFF,TRBV20-1,many,TRBJ1-1,-
TGCAGTGCGGCCCTGGGGGGCTCTGGGGCCAACGTCCTGACTTTC,CSAALGGSGANVLTF,TRBV20-1,-,TRBJ2-6,-
TGCGCCAGTTCCTATGGGGGGCGCGATGATCAGCCCCAGCATTTT,CASSYGGRDDQPQHF,TRBV5-1,-,TRBJ1-5,-
TGCAGTGCTAGAGATTCGGGACAGGGTGTAGCTGAAGCTTTCTTT,CSARDSGQGVAEAFF,TRBV20-1,many,TRBJ1-1,TRBD1
TGCGCCAGCAGTGAGTTTCGGCAACGTAGCAATCAGCCCCAGCATTTT,CASSEFRQRSNQPQHF,TRBV10-2,few,TRBJ1-5,-
TGCGCCAGCAGGTCTGGACAGGGAAGTACTGAAGCTTTCTTT,CASRSGQGSTEAFF,TRBV5-1,-,TRBJ1-1,TRBD1
TGCAGTGCCATGGGGGGGTTTAACTATGGCTACACCTTC,CSAMGGFNYGYTF,TRBV20-1,-,TRBJ1-2,-
TGCAGTGCTTTCAGACGTAACACTGAAGCTTTCTTT,CSAFRRNTEAFF,TRBV20-1,few,TRBJ1-1,-